These 26 T cell receptor beta chains were sequenced from one sample in a study of OX40 agonist ivuxolimab in advanced cancers. The table came from immunoSEQ multiplex PCR; TCRdb's copy has only in-frame clones and leaves some out. The sample includes roughly 28,000 clones, roughly 90% of them seen just once. Sample: CD4+ or CD8+ T cells sorted from blood, taken in a trial of the OX40 agonist ivuxolimab. These receptors were obtained from an adult with an advanced solid tumor such as melanoma, head and neck, liver or kidney cancer.

This chain joins TRBV27 and TRBJ2-7; perhaps D is TRBD1 or TRBD2 (6 bases each). Looked up from germline, CDR1 is MNHEY and CDR2 is SMNVEV (reference sequence). V shed 2 bases and J shed 5 bases, with 19 bases lying between them. The CDR3 extends over 16 amino acids. The CDR3 sequence is CASSLTVRTRGHEQYF. Here the CDR3 DNA reads TGTGCCAGCAGTTTAACGGTGCGCACTCGGGGGCACGAGCAGTACTTC.

The rearrangement uses TRBV6-1 and TRBJ2-1; D possibly corresponds to TRBD1 (6 bases). This CDR3 contains 15 residues. Germline V gene data show CDR1 as MNHNS and CDR2 as SASEGT. V was trimmed by 7 bases and J by 4 bases, leaving 17 bases between them. CDR3 DNA: TGTGCCAGCACCCAGCCCGGGACACATTACAATGAGCAGTTCTTC. Its translation: CASTQPGTHYNEQFF.

The sample holds one count of this clone. The rearrangement uses TRBV27 and TRBJ2-2; D call uncertain. This CDR3 has 12 residues. Germline values: CDR1 MNHEY, CDR2 SMNVEV (reference sequence). The ends were cut back, 3 bases at V and 7 bases at J, with 6 bases in the middle. Written as DNA, the CDR3 is TGTGCCAGCAGTTTGGGGATCGGGGAGCTGTTTTTT. It is translated as CASSLGIGELFF.

A few counts support this clone. The rearrangement uses TRBV5-1 and TRBJ1-1, with D perhaps TRBD1 (6 bases). Deletions cut 0 bases from V and 2 bases from J, with 14 bases between. CDR3 size: 16 residues. The germline CDR1 and CDR2 sequences are SGHRS and YFSETQ. For the CDR3, the DNA is TGCGCCAGCAGCTTGGAGGGGGGTTCCATTAACACTGAAGCTTTCTTT. Translation: CASSLEGGSINTEAFF.

This rearrangement joins TRBV10-3 to TRBJ2-7, with a possible D match to TRBD2 (5 bases). The CDR3 runs 15 residues. CDR1 and CDR2 (germline): ENHRY, SYGVKD. V gave up 2 bases and J gave up 0 bases, with 11 bases separating them. The CDR3 region is CAISEGRGSSYEQYF. CDR3 bases: TGTGCCATCAGTGAGGGGCGAGGGAGCTCCTACGAGCAGTACTTC.

V gene TRBV19 combines with J gene TRBJ2-2; 7 nucleotides agree with TRBD1. V lost 4 bases to trimming and J lost 7 bases; unmatched junction nucleotides: 9. Germline CDR1 reads LNHDA; CDR2 reads SQIVND (reference sequence). CDR3 length: 15 amino acids. The CDR3 DNA is TGTGCCAGTAGTACGTGGACAGGTACAAACGGGGAGCTGTTTTTT. Translated: CASSTWTGTNGELFF.

V usage is TRBV27 and J usage is TRBJ1-1, with 7 bases that match TRBD1. The ends lost 6 bases at V and 4 bases at J; junction bases unmatched: 8. The length of the CDR3 is 14 residues. Per germline, CDR1 MNHEY and CDR2 SMNVEV (reference sequence). Here the CDR3 DNA reads TGTGCCAGCAGCCGACAGGGCCGGAGCACTGAAGCTTTCTTT. Protein product: CASSRQGRSTEAFF.

This chain uses TRBV5-1 with TRBJ1-3; 9 bases agree with TRBD1. Germline values: CDR1 SGHRS, CDR2 YFSETQ. Trimming cost V 2 bases and J 0 bases; bases outside gene matches: 21. This CDR3 has 22 amino acids. As DNA, the CDR3 is TGCGCCAGCAGCTTTTCCGGGACAGGGATGGGATGGGGTCTCACCTCTGGAAACACCATATATTTT. Translated: CASSFSGTGMGWGLTSGNTIYF.

This sequence joins TRBV7-8 and TRBJ2-7, with a weak D call TRBD1 (5 bases). Germline CDR1 and CDR2: SGHVS and FQNEAQ. CDR3 size: 14 residues. V was cut by 1 base and J by 3 bases, with 10 bases left in between. The CDR3 sequence is CASSLGTDSYEQYF. The CDR3, as DNA: TGTGCCAGCAGCTTAGGAACCGACAGCTACGAGCAGTACTTC. Combining the CDR3 with reference TRBV7-8 and TRBJ2-7 gives the whole variable domain GAGVSQSPRYKVAKRGQDVALRCDPISGHVSLFWYQQALGQGPEFLTYFQNEAQLDKSGLPSDRFFAERPEGSVSTLKIQRTQQEDSAVYLCASSLGTDSYEQYFGPGTRLTVT.

This chain uses TRBV11-2 with TRBJ1-1; the D is unclear. There are 13 residues in the CDR3. Germline values: CDR1 SGHAT, CDR2 FQNNGV. Deletions cut 6 bases from V and 1 base from J, with 9 bases between. This CDR3 reads CASRDMGNTEAFF. In nucleotides, the CDR3 is TGTGCCAGCAGGGATATGGGGAACACTGAAGCTTTCTTT.

This sequence joins TRBV27 and TRBJ2-5, with no clear D. The J call may be incorrect, as the DNA end agrees better with TRBJ2-7. The CDR3 is 15 residues long. Germline CDR1 MNHEY, CDR2 SMNVEV (reference sequence). CDR3 in amino acids: CASSPRPNIRYEQYF. DNA for the CDR3: TGTGCCAGCAGTCCGAGGCCAAACATCCGCTACGAGCAGTACTTC.

The V call is TRBV11-2, the J call TRBJ2-1; a possible D gene is TRBD1 (6 bases). Trimming pared 3 bases from V and 4 bases from J, leaving 13 bases between. CDR1 SGHAT and CDR2 FQNNGV come from the germline V gene. The CDR3 sequence is 15 residues long. The CDR3 DNA follows: TGTGCCAGCAGCTTGGGACAAAATGGGTACAATGAGCAGTTCTTC. Its translation: CASSLGQNGYNEQFF.

This clone came up once. V usage is TRBV28 and J usage is TRBJ2-5, with D uncertain. Germline values: CDR1 MDHEN, CDR2 SYDVKM. The germline V and J ends were trimmed by 6 bases and 5 bases, with 13 bases remaining between them. The CDR3 is 13 residues long. CDR3 DNA sequence: TGTGCCAGCAGCACCATTGGTGATGAGACCCAGTACTTC. Translation: CASSTIGDETQYF.

The chain links TRBV9 to TRBJ2-3; D is tentatively TRBD1 or TRBD2 (7 bases each). The CDR3 covers 14 residues. V shed 4 bases and J shed 7 bases, with 16 bases lying between them. Per germline, CDR1 SGDLS and CDR2 YYNGEE. CDR3 DNA sequence: TGTGCCAGCAGCTCAGGGGGGGACCGCAATACGCAGTATTTT. This gives the protein CASSSGGDRNTQYF.

The chain uses TRBV15 and TRBJ2-5; D uncertain. The CDR3 length is 16 residues. Looked up from germline, CDR1 is LNHNV and CDR2 is YYDKDF (reference sequence). Trimming removed 5 bases at V and 6 bases at J, with 22 bases between. The CDR3 protein is CATSGPRASVRKTQYF. In nucleotides, the CDR3 is TGTGCCACCAGCGGCCCCCGGGCGTCGGTGAGGAAGACCCAGTACTTC.

The CDR3 here is CASSSGAEQYF. CDR3 coding DNA: TGTGCCAGCAGTTCAGGGGCCGAGCAGTACTTC. This sequence joins TRBV27 and TRBJ2-7; tentative D call: TRBD1 (6 bases). Trimming pared 4 bases from V and 6 bases from J, leaving 7 bases between. Germline CDR1 MNHEY, CDR2 SMNVEV (reference sequence). The CDR3 sequence is 11 residues long.

The rearrangement links TRBV5-6 to TRBJ2-7; TRBD2 aligns across 9 bases. Germline V lookup: CDR1 SGHDT, CDR2 YYEEEE. This CDR3 region has 15 residues. With V trimmed by 4 bases and J by 2 bases, 7 bases remained unmatched. CDR3 nucleotides: TGTGCCAGCAGCCCTGGGCCTAGCGGGGCCTACGAGCAGTACTTC. This codes for CASSPGPSGAYEQYF.

This chain uses TRBV9 with TRBJ2-1; 7 bases match TRBD1. The CDR3 runs to 15 residues. Germline trimming cut 0 bases from V and 8 bases from J; bases unmatched to any gene: 8. Germline V gene lookup returns CDR1 SGDLS and CDR2 YYNGEE. CDR3 in DNA: TGTGCCAGCAGCGTAGACCCACAGGGGTATGATGAGCAGTTCTTC. The encoded protein is CASSVDPQGYDEQFF. The complete variable domain, with remaining parts taken from reference TRBV9 and TRBJ2-1, reads DSGVTQTPKHLITATGQRVTLRCSPRSGDLSVYWYQQSLDQGLQFLIQYYNGEERAKGNILERFSAQQFPDLHSELNLSSLELGDSALYFCASSVDPQGYDEQFFGPGTRLTVL.

This chain uses TRBV4-1 with TRBJ2-1; 12 bases are a match to TRBD2. CDR1 is MGHRA, CDR2 YSYEKL, per germline. The CDR3 runs 18 residues. V lost 3 bases, J lost 2 bases, and 8 bases stayed unmatched. The CDR3 loop is CASSHRLAGVATYNEQFF. The CDR3 coding sequence is TGCGCCAGCAGCCACCGACTAGCGGGAGTAGCGACCTACAATGAGCAGTTCTTC.

In the case of this clone: In the same sample, other DNA sequences code for this CDR3. V usage is TRBV29-1 and J usage is TRBJ1-3; possible D gene TRBD1, 6 bases. CDR3 length equals 15 residues. With 1 base removed from V and 0 bases from J, the gap between germline ends came to 10 bases. Germline CDR1 SQVTM, CDR2 ANQGSEA. DNA of the CDR3: TGCAGCGTTGAAGGCGACAGGAGCTCTGGAAACACCATATATTTT. Its translation: CSVEGDRSSGNTIYF. The full variable domain, completed using reference TRBV29-1 and TRBJ1-3, is SAVISQKPSRDICQRGTSLTIQCQVDSQVTMMFWYRQQPGQSLTLIATANQGSEATYESGFVIDKFPISRPNLTFSTLTVSNMSPEDSSIYLCSVEGDRSSGNTIYFGEGSWLTVV.

The chain employs TRBV29-1 and TRBJ1-5; no clear D gene. Germline lookup yields CDR1 SQVTM and CDR2 ANQGSEA. Trimming cost V 4 bases and J 5 bases, with 3 bases left between them. The CDR3 length is 10 residues. CDR3 sequence reads: CSVGDQPQHF. The CDR3 coding sequence is TGCAGCGTTGGGGATCAGCCCCAGCATTTT.

DNA of the CDR3: TGCGCCAGCCAGGACGACCTCCATATGAACACTGAAGCTTTCTTT. The encoded protein is CASQDDLHMNTEAFF. This sequence joins TRBV10-1 and TRBJ1-1; D is uncertain. This CDR3 spans 15 amino acids. In germline, CDR1 is WNHNN, CDR2 SYGVQD (reference sequence). Trimming took off 8 bases at V and 0 bases at J, with 16 bases between the two ends.

The chain joins TRBV5-1 to TRBJ1-4, with 7 nucleotides matching TRBD1. Germline V gives CDR1 SGHRS, CDR2 YFSETQ. CDR3 length: 15 amino acids. V was pared by 4 bases and J by 3 bases, with 6 bases of the junction left unmatched. The CDR3 bases are TGCGCCAGCAGCGGGCGGGACAGCCCTAATGAAAAACTGTTTTTT. This gives the protein CASSGRDSPNEKLFF.

This clone came up once. The CDR3 protein is CASSLPGTGGYEQYF. In DNA form, the CDR3 reads TGTGCCAGCAGCCTTCCCGGGACAGGGGGCTACGAGCAGTACTTC. The chain uses TRBV4-2 and TRBJ2-7; TRBD1 aligns across 11 bases. V shed 4 bases and J 3 bases; nucleotides not matched to a gene: 5. This CDR3 is built from 15 residues. Germline V gives CDR1 LGHNA, CDR2 YNFKEQ.

The CDR3 loop is CASSLVLNTEAFF. The CDR3 bases are TGTGCCAGCAGCTTAGTGTTGAACACTGAAGCTTTCTTT. V is TRBV7-8 and J is TRBJ1-1, with D unresolved. Germline V CDR1 and CDR2: SGHVS, FQNEAQ. The CDR3 consists of 13 residues. With 1 base removed from V and 0 bases from J, the gap between germline ends came to 3 bases.

The rearrangement joins TRBV6-5 to TRBJ2-7, with a weak D call TRBD1 (6 bases). Germline V gene data show CDR1 as MNHEY and CDR2 as SVGAGI. There are 13 residues in the CDR3. V lost 6 bases, J lost 0 bases, and 9 bases lay in between. The CDR3 bases are TGTGCCAGCAGGACGGGACACTCCTACGAGCAGTACTTC. This encodes CASRTGHSYEQYF.